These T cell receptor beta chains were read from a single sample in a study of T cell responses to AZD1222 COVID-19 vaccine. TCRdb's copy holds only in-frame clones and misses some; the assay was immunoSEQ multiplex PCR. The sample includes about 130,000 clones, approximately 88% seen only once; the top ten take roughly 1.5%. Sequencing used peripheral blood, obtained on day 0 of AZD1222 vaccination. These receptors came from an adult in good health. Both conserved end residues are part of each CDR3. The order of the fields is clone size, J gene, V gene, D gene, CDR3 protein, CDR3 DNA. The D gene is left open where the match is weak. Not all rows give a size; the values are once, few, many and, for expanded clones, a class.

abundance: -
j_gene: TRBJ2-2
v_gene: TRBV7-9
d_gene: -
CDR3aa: CASSLEWRISNTGELFF
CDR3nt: TGTGCCAGCAGCTTGGAATGGCGGATCTCGAACACCGGGGAGCTGTTTTTT

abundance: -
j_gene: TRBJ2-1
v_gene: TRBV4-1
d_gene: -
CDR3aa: CASSQLGNEQFF
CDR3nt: TGCGCCAGCAGCCAACTAGGCAATGAGCAGTTCTTC

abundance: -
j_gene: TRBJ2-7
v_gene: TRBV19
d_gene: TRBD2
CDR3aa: CASSIDATSGISYEQYF
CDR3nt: TGTGCCAGTAGTATAGATGCGACTAGCGGGATTTCCTACGAGCAGTACTTC

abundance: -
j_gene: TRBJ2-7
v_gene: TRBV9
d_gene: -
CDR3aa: CASSVSANQGLYEQYF
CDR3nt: TGTGCCAGCAGCGTATCCGCGAATCAGGGCCTATACGAGCAGTACTTC

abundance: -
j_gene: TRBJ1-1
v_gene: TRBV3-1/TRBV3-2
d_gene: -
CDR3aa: CASSQDWGGPNTEAFF
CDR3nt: TGTGCCAGCAGCCAAGATTGGGGGGGACCGAACACTGAAGCTTTCTTT

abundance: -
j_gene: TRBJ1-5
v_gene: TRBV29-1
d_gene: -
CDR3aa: CSVVNWGAGDQPQHF
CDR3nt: TGCAGCGTTGTAAATTGGGGGGCAGGGGATCAGCCCCAGCATTTT

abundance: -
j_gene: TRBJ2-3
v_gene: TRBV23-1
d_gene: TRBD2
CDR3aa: CASSQSRLAGGKDTQYF
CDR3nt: TGCGCCAGCAGTCAATCACGGCTAGCGGGGGGAAAAGATACGCAGTATTTT

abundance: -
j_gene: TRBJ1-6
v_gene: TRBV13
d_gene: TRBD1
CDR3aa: CASSRGQEHNSPLHF
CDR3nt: TGTGCCAGCAGCAGAGGACAGGAACATAATTCACCCCTCCACTTT

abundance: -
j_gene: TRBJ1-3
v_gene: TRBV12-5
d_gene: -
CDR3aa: CASGLTGGGRTNTIYF
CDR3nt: TGTGCTAGTGGTTTGACCGGAGGGGGACGTACAAACACCATATATTTT

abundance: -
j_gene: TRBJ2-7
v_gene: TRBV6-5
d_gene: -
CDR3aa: CASSYSQAAVPYEQYF
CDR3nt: TGTGCCAGCAGTTACTCCCAGGCAGCCGTTCCCTACGAGCAGTACTTC

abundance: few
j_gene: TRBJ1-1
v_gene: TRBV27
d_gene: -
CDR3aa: CASSLSIGGNTEAFF
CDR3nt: TGTGCCAGCAGTTTATCGATAGGGGGAAACACTGAAGCTTTCTTT

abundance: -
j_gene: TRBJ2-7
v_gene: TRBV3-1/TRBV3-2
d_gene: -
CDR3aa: CASSQGVRPTWDEQYF
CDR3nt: TGTGCCAGCAGCCAGGGCGTTAGACCAACCTGGGACGAGCAGTACTTC

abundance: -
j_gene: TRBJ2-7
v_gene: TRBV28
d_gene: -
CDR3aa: CASSLIRDTILYEQYF
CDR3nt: TGTGCCAGCAGTTTGATCCGGGACACAATACTCTACGAGCAGTACTTC

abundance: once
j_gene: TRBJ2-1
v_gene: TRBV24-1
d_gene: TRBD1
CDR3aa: CATSARDRGAGRDLASSYNEQFF
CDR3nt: TGTGCCACCAGTGCCCGGGACAGGGGGGCAGGGCGAGATCTGGCCAGCTCCTACAATGAGCAGTTCTTC

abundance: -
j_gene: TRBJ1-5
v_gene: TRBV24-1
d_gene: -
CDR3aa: CATSDGTRNQPQHF
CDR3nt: TGTGCCACCAGTGACGGGACACGAAATCAGCCCCAGCATTTT

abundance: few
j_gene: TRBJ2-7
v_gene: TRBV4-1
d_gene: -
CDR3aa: CASSQERSTYEQYF
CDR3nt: TGCGCCAGCAGCCAAGAAAGGAGTACCTACGAGCAGTACTTC

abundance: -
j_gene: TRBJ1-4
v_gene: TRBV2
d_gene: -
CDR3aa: CASGFVTGPNEKLFF
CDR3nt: TGTGCCAGCGGATTTGTCACAGGGCCTAATGAAAAACTGTTTTTT

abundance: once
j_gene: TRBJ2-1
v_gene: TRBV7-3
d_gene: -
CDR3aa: CASSLGRVDEQFF
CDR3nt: TGTGCCAGCAGCTTGGGCCGGGTCGATGAGCAGTTCTTC

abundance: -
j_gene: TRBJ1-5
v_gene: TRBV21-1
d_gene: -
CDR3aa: CASPGQGKGNQPQHF
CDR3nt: TGTGCCAGCCCGGGACAGGGGAAGGGCAATCAGCCCCAGCATTTT

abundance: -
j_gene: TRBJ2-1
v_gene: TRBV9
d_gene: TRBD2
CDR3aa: CASSVVPSGSLSYNEQFF
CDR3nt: TGTGCCAGCAGCGTAGTTCCTAGCGGGAGCCTCTCCTACAATGAGCAGTTCTTC

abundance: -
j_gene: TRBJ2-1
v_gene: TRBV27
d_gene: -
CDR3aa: CASSLRWEIGNEQFF
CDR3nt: TGTGCCAGCAGTTTAAGATGGGAAATCGGCAATGAGCAGTTCTTC

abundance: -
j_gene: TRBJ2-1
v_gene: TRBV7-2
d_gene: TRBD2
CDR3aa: CASSPTTSGRFYNEQFF
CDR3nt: TGTGCCAGCAGCCCTACGACTAGCGGGAGGTTTTACAATGAGCAGTTCTTC

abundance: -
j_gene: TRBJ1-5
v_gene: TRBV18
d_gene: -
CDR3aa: CASSLDSNQPQHF
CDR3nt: TGTGCCAGCTCATTAGACAGCAATCAGCCCCAGCATTTT

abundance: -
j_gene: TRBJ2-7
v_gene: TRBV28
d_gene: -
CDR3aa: CASSQLRQLPAFSYEQYF
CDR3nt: TGTGCCAGCAGTCAATTAAGACAGCTACCAGCTTTCTCCTACGAGCAGTACTTC

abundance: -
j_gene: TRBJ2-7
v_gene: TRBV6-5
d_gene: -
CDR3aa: CASSYSGSVPYEQYF
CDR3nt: TGTGCCAGCAGTTACTCCGGTAGCGTCCCTTACGAGCAGTACTTC

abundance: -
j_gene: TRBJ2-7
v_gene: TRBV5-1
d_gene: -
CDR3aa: CASSSRGSYEQYF
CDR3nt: TGCGCCAGCAGCTCCCGGGGCTCCTACGAGCAGTACTTC

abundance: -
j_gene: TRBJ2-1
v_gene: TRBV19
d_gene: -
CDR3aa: CASSMGRINEQFF
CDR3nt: TGTGCCAGTAGTATGGGGAGGATCAATGAGCAGTTCTTC

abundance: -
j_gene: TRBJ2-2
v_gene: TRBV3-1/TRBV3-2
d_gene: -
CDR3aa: CASSQGPVGELFF
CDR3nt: TGTGCCAGCAGCCAAGGGCCAGTCGGGGAGCTGTTTTTT

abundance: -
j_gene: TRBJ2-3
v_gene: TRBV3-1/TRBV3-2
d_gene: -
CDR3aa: CASSQEPTDTQYF
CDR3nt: TGTGCCAGCAGCCAAGAACCTACAGATACGCAGTATTTT

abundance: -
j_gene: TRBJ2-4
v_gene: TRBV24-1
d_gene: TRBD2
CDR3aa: CATSEFSGRAPGEYF
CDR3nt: TGTGCCACCAGTGAGTTCAGCGGGAGGGCCCCTGGGGAGTACTTC

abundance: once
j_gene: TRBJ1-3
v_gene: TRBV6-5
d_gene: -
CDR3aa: CASSPGTQAGNTIYF
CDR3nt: TGTGCCAGCAGTCCTGGGACCCAGGCTGGAAACACCATATATTTT

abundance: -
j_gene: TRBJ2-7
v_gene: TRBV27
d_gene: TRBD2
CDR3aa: CASSYILAGGPNEQYF
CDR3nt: TGTGCCAGCAGTTACATCCTAGCGGGAGGGCCTAACGAGCAGTACTTC

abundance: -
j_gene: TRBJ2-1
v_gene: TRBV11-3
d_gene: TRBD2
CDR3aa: CASSLSSGLGYEQFF
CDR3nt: TGTGCCAGCAGCTTATCTAGCGGCTTGGGCTATGAGCAGTTCTTC

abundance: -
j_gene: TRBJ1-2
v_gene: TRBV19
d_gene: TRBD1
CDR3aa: CASSLLPPGQGAANYGYTF
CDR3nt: TGTGCCAGTAGTCTACTCCCTCCGGGACAGGGGGCAGCTAACTATGGCTACACCTTC

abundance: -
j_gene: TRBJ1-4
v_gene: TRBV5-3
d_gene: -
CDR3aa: CARSLGKVVGEKLFF
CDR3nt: TGTGCCAGAAGCTTGGGGAAAGTCGTAGGTGAAAAACTGTTTTTT

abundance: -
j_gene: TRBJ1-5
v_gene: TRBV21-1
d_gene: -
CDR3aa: CASSKDRGVGKCCNQPQHF
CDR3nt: TGTGCCAGCAGCAAAGACCGGGGTGTGGGAAAATGTTGCAATCAGCCCCAGCATTTT

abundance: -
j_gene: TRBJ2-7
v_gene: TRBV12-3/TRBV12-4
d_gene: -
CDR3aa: CASSHQATYEQYF
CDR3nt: TGTGCCAGCAGCCACCAGGCAACCTACGAGCAGTACTTC

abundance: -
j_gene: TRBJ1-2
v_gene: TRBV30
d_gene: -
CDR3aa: CAWSVGSPSTYGYTF
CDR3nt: TGTGCCTGGAGTGTAGGTTCCCCTAGCACTTATGGCTACACCTTC

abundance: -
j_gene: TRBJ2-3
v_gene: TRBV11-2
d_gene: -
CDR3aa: CASSSWDPTTDTQYF
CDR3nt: TGTGCCAGCAGCTCCTGGGACCCGACCACAGATACGCAGTATTTT

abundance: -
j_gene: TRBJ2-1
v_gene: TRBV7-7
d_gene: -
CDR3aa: CASSVDTHNEQFF
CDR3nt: TGTGCTAGCAGCGTGGATACTCACAATGAGCAGTTCTTC

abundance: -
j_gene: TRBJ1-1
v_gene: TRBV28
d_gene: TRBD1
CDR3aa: CASSLRDRGKAFF
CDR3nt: TGTGCCAGCAGTCTCCGGGACAGGGGGAAAGCTTTCTTT

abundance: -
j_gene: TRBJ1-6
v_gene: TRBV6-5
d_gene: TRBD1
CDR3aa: CASRRDRNSPLHF
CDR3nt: TGTGCCAGCAGGCGGGACAGGAATTCACCCCTCCACTTT

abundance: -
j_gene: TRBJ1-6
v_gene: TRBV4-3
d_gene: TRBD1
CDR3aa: CASSQESGTAGFYNSPLHF
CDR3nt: TGCGCCAGCAGCCAAGAATCCGGGACAGCTGGTTTTTATAATTCACCCCTCCACTTT

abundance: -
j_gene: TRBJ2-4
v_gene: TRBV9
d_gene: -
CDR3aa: CASSPPTRDLAKNIQYF
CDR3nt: TGTGCCAGCAGCCCGCCTACTCGGGATCTAGCCAAAAACATTCAGTACTTC

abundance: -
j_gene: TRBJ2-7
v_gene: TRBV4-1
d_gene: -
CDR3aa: CASSQDDTAYEQYF
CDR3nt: TGCGCCAGCAGCCAAGATGACACCGCCTACGAGCAGTACTTC

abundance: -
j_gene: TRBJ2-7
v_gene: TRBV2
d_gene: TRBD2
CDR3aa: CASREGTSGAYEQYF
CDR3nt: TGTGCCAGCAGGGAAGGTACTAGCGGGGCCTACGAGCAGTACTTC

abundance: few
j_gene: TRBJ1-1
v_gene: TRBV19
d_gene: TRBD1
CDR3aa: CASSPGQGTIAEAFF
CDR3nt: TGTGCCAGTAGTCCTGGACAGGGGACGATAGCTGAAGCTTTCTTT

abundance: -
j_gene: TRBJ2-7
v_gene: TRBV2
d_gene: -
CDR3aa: CASSEMGVAYEQYF
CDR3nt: TGTGCCAGCAGTGAAATGGGGGTCGCCTACGAGCAGTACTTC

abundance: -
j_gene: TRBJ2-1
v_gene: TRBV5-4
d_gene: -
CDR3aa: CASSPPGYNEQFF
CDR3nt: TGTGCCAGCAGCCCGCCGGGTTACAATGAGCAGTTCTTC

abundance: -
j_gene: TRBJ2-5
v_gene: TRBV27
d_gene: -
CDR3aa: CATGHYQETQYF
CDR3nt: TGTGCCACAGGACACTACCAAGAGACCCAGTACTTC